Below are 8 T cell receptor beta chains sequenced from a single sample in a study of blood T cell repertoires in COVID-19. Sequencing was performed with immunoSEQ multiplex PCR; in TCRdb, only in-frame clones are kept and a portion is missing. The sample carries about 310,000 clones, around 90% recorded once. The source material was peripheral blood. These receptors originate from a woman aged 40 to 55 with COVID-19, enrolled during active disease.

This chain joins TRBV10-3 and TRBJ1-3, with 7 bases that match TRBD1. J lost 8 bases, V lost 10 bases, and 11 bases had no gene match. Per germline, CDR1 ENHRY and CDR2 SYGVKD. CDR3 length: 13 residues. This CDR3 reads CATKDRNVDTIYF. CDR3 DNA: TGTGCCACGAAGGACAGGAATGTCGACACCATATATTTT.

The chain recombines TRBV19 with TRBJ1-1; D remains unclear. Germline loops: CDR1 LNHDA, CDR2 SQIVND (reference sequence). V was pared by 5 bases and J by 4 bases, with 5 bases between. The CDR3 is 11 amino acids. CDR3 coding DNA: TGTGCCAGTAGTGGGCCCACTGAAGCTTTCTTT. It translates to CASSGPTEAFF.

This chain uses TRBV29-1 with TRBJ1-2, with D perhaps matching TRBD1 (6 bases). There are 14 residues in the CDR3. Trimming left V 5 bases short and J 0 bases short, with 13 bases between. Germline V gives CDR1 SQVTM, CDR2 ANQGSEA. The CDR3 loop reads CSVTLGQPNYGYTF. In DNA, the CDR3 is TGCAGCGTTACACTAGGACAGCCTAACTATGGCTACACCTTC.

DNA for the CDR3: TGCAGCGTCCCCTCATTCGGGACTAATAACTATGGCTACACCTTC. It encodes CSVPSFGTNNYGYTF. V usage is TRBV29-1 and J usage is TRBJ1-2, with D tentatively TRBD1 (5 bases). CDR3 size: 15 residues. The germline V gene has CDR1 SQVTM and CDR2 ANQGSEA. With 6 bases removed from V and 1 base from J, the gap between germline ends came to 18 bases.

The genes are TRBV7-3 and TRBJ2-5; no firm D call. The CDR3 loop spans 13 amino acids. V lost 1 base and J lost 2, with 5 bases in between. Per germline, CDR1 SGHTA and CDR2 FQGTGA. This CDR3 reads CASSLSPQETQYF. Written as DNA, the CDR3 is TGTGCCAGCAGCTTAAGTCCGCAAGAGACCCAGTACTTC.

The chain joins TRBV9 to TRBJ2-4, with D tentatively TRBD1 (5 bases). Per germline, CDR1 SGDLS and CDR2 YYNGEE. This CDR3 region has 16 residues. The germline V and J ends were trimmed by 0 bases and 0 bases, with 10 bases remaining between them. The chain's CDR3 is CASSVGAGQAKNIQYF. The CDR3 coding sequence is TGTGCCAGCAGCGTAGGGGCAGGGCAAGCCAAAAACATTCAGTACTTC.

The chain couples TRBV30 to TRBJ1-2; TRBD1 might be the D (5 bases). Germline assignment: CDR1 GTSNPN and CDR2 SVGIG (reference sequence). Trimming removed 0 bases at V and 0 bases at J, with 8 bases between. The CDR3 consists of 14 residues. As DNA, the CDR3 is TGTGCCTGGAGTGTAAGACAGACTAACTATGGCTACACCTTC. Residues: CAWSVRQTNYGYTF.

The rearrangement uses TRBV9 and TRBJ1-2; TRBD1 is a possible D gene (6 bases). V lost 4 bases, J lost 6 bases, and 19 bases lay in between. The CDR3 is 15 amino acids. Germline lookup yields CDR1 SGDLS and CDR2 YYNGEE. The chain's CDR3 is CASSLRTDGLNGYTF. DNA of the CDR3: TGTGCCAGCAGCTTGCGGACAGACGGGTTGAATGGCTACACCTTC.